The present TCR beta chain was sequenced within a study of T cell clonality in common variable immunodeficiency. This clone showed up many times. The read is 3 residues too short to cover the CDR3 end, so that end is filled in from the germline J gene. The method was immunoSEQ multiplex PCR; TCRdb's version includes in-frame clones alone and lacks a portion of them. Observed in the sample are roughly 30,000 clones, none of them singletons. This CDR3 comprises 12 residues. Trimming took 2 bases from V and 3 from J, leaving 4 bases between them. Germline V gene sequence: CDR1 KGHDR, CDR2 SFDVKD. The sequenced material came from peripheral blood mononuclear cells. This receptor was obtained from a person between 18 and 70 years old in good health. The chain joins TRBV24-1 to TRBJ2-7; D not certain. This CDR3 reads CATSDSHYEQYF. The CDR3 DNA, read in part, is TGTGCCACCAGTGATTCCCACTACGAG.